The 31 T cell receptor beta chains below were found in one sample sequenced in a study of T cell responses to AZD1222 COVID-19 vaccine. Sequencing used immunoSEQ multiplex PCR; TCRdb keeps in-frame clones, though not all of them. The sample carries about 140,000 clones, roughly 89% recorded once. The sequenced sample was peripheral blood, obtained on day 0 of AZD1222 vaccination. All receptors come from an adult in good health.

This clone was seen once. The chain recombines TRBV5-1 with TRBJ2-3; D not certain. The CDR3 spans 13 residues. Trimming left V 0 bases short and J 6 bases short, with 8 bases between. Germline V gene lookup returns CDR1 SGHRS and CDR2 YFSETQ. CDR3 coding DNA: TGCGCCAGCAGCTTGGAAGCTTTGGATACGCAGTATTTT. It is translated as CASSLEALDTQYF.

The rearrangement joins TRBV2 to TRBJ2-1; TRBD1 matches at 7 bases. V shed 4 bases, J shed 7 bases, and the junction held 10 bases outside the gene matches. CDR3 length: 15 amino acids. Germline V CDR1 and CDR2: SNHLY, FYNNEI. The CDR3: CASSVGQVGLNEQFF. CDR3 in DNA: TGTGCCAGCAGTGTAGGACAGGTTGGGTTAAATGAGCAGTTCTTC.

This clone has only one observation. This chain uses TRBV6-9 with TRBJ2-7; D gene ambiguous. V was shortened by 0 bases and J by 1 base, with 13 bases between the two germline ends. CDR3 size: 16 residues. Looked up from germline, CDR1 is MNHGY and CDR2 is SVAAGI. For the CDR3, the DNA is TGTGCCAGCAGTTATTCCCGCTTTCCCCATTCCTACGAGCAGTACTTC. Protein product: CASSYSRFPHSYEQYF.

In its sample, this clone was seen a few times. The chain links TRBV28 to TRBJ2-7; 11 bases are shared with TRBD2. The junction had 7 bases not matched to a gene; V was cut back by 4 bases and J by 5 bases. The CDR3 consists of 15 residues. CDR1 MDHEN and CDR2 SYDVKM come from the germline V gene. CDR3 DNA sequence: TGTGCCAGCAGTTCTACCGGGACTAGCGGCGACGAGCAGTACTTC. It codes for CASSSTGTSGDEQYF.

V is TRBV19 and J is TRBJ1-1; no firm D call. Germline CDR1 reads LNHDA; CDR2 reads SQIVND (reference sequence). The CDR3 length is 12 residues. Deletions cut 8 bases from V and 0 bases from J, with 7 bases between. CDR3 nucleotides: TGTGCCAGTGGGAGGATGAACACTGAAGCTTTCTTT. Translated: CASGRMNTEAFF.

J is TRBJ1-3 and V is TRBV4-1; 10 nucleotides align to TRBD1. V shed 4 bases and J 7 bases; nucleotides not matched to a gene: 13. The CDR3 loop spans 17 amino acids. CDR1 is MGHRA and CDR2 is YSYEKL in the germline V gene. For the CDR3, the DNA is TGCGCCAGCAGCCGTTGGACGGGACAGGGGTGGTTCAACACCATATATTTT. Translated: CASSRWTGQGWFNTIYF.

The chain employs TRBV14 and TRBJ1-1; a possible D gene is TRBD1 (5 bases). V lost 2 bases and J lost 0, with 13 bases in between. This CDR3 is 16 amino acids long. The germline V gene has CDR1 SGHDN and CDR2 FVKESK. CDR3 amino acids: CASSQIPGHMNTEAFF. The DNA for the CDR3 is TGTGCCAGCAGCCAAATCCCTGGACACATGAACACTGAAGCTTTCTTT.

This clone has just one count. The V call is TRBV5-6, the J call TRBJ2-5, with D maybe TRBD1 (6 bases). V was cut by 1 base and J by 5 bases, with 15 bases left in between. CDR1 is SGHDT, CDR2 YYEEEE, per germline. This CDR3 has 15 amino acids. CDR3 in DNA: TGTGCCAGCAGCTTGCGCGACAGGTTATCGGAGACCCAGTACTTC. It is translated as CASSLRDRLSETQYF.

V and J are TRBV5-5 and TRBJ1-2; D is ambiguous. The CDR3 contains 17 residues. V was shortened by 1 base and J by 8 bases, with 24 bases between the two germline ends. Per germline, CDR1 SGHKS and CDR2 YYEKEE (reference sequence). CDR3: CASSLPLGGGVQEGYTF. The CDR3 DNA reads TGTGCCAGCAGCTTGCCGTTGGGTGGTGGGGTTCAGGAGGGCTACACCTTC.

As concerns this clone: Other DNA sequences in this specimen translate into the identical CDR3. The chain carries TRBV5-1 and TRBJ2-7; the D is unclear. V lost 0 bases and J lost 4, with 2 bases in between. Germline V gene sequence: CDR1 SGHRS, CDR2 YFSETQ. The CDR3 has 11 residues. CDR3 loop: CASSLDYEQYF. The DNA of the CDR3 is TGCGCCAGCAGCTTGGATTACGAGCAGTACTTC.

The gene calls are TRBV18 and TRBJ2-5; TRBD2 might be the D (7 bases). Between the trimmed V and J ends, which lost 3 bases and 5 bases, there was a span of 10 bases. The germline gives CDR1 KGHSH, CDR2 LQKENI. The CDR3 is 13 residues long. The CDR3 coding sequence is TGTGCCAGCTCACCCGGCGGGGGCGAGACCCAGTACTTC. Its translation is CASSPGGGETQYF.

The CDR3 DNA reads as TGTGCCAGCAGCCCGACGGCCACGGAGACCCAGTACTTC. This translates into CASSPTATETQYF. The chain combines TRBV7-3 with TRBJ2-5; D uncertain. Trimming cost V 5 bases and J 5 bases, with 12 bases left between them. Germline V lookup: CDR1 SGHTA, CDR2 FQGTGA. CDR3 length equals 13 residues. The entire variable domain, with the rest obtained from reference TRBV7-3 and TRBJ2-5, is as follows: GAGVSQTPSNKVTEKGKYVELRCDPISGHTALYWYRQSLGQGPEFLIYFQGTGAADDSGLPNDRFFAVRPEGSVSTLKIQRTERGDSAVYLCASSPTATETQYFGPGTRLLVL.

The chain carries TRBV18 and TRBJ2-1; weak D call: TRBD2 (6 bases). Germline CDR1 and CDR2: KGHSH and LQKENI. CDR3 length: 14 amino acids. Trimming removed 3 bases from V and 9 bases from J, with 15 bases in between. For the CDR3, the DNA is TGTGCCAGCTCACCTAGCGGCCTCCGGGGTGAGCAGTTCTTC. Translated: CASSPSGLRGEQFF.

CDR3 DNA sequence: TGTGCTAGTGGTCCCCGCCCGACTAGCGGGAGGAGGATAGATGGAGAGACCCAGTACTTC. Its translation: CASGPRPTSGRRIDGETQYF. The V and J genes are TRBV12-5 and TRBJ2-5; 13 nucleotides match TRBD2. The CDR3 is 20 amino acids. Trimming took 5 bases from V and 4 from J; bases not matched to a gene: 19. Germline CDR1 LGHNT, CDR2 FRNRAP.

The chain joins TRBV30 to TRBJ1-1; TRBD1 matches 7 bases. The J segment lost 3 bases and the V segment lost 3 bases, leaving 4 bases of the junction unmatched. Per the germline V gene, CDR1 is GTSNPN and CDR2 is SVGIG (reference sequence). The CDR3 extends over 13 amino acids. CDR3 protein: CAWRGQADTEAFF. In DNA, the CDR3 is TGTGCCTGGAGAGGACAGGCGGACACTGAAGCTTTCTTT.

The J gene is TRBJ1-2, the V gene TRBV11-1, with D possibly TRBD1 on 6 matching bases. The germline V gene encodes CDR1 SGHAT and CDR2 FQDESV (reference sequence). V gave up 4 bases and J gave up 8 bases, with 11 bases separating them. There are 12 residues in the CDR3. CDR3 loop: CASSSSGAGYTF. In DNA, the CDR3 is TGTGCCAGCAGCTCCTCAGGGGCAGGCTACACCTTC.

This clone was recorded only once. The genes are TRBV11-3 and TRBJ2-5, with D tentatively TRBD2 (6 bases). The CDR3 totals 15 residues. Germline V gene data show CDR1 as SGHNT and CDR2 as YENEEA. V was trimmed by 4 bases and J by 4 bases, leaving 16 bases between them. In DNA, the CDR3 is TGTGCCAGCAGCTCCGCTGGGACTCCGAGAGAGACCCAGTACTTC. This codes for CASSSAGTPRETQYF.

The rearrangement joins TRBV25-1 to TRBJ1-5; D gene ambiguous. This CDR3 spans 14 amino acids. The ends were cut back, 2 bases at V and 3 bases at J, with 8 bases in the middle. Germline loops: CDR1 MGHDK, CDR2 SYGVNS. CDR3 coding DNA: TGTGCCAGCAGTGAAGTGGGCTTCAATCAGCCCCAGCATTTT. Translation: CASSEVGFNQPQHF.

The CDR3 loop reads CASYEGPGENEKLFF. DNA for the CDR3: TGTGCCAGCTATGAAGGTCCGGGCGAAAATGAAAAACTGTTTTTT. The chain carries TRBV2 and TRBJ1-4; D is uncertain. Germline CDR1 reads SNHLY; CDR2 reads FYNNEI. Between the trimmed V and J ends, which lost 8 bases and 5 bases, there was a span of 18 bases. The CDR3 is 15 residues long.

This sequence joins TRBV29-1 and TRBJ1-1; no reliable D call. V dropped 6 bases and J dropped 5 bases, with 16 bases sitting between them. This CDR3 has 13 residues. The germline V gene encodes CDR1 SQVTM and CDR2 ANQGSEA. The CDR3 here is CSVSGAVQTEAFF. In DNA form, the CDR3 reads TGCAGCGTCTCAGGAGCTGTGCAAACTGAAGCTTTCTTT.

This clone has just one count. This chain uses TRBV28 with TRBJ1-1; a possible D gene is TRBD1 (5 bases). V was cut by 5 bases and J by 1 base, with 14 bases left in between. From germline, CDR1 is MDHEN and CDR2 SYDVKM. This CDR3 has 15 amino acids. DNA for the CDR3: TGTGCCAGCAGTGCTCCCGGGACTGCGAACACTGAAGCTTTCTTT. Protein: CASSAPGTANTEAFF.

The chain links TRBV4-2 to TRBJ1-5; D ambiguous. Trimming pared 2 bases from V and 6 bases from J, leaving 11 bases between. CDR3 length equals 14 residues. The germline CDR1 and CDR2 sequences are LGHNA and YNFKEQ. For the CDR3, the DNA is TGTGCCAGCAGCCAAAAGGGTCGGGGTCAGCCCCAGCATTTT. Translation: CASSQKGRGQPQHF.

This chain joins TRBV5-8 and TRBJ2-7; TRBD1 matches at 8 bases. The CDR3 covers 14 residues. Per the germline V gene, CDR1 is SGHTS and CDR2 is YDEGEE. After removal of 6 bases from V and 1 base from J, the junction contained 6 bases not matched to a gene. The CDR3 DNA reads TGTGCCAGCAACGTAAGACAGGGGTCCTACGAGCAGTACTTC. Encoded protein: CASNVRQGSYEQYF.

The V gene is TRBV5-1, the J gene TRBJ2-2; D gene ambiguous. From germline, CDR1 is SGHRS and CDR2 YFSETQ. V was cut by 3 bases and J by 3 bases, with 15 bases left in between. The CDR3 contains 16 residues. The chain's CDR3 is CASSSFRVFDTGELFF. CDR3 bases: TGCGCCAGCAGCTCGTTTCGGGTTTTCGACACCGGGGAGCTGTTTTTT.

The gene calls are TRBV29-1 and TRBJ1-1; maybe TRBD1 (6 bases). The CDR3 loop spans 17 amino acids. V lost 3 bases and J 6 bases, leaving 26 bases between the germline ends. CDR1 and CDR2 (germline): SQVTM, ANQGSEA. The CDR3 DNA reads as TGCAGCGTTGACTCTTTATGGACAGCCCTGGAGGGTGCTGAAGCTTTCTTT. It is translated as CSVDSLWTALEGAEAFF.

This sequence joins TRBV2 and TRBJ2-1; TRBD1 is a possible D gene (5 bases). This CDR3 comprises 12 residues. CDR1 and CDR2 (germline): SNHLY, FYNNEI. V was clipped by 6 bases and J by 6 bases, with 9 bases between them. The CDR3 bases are TGTGCCAGCAGCACACAGGCCAATGAGCAGTTCTTC. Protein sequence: CASSTQANEQFF.

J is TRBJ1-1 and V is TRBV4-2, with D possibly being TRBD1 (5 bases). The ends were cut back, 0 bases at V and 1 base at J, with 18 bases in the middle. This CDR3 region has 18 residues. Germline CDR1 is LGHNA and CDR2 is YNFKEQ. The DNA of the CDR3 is TGTGCCAGCAGCCAAGACTCAGGGAAGGGATCAGGGAACACTGAAGCTTTCTTT. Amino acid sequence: CASSQDSGKGSGNTEAFF.

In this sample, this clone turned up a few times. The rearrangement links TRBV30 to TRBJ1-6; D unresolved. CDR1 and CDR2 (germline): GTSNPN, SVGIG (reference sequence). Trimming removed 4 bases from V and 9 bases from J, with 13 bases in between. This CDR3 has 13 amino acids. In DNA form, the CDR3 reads TGTGCCTGGACAAAGACCTTGGGTTCACCCCTCCACTTT. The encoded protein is CAWTKTLGSPLHF.

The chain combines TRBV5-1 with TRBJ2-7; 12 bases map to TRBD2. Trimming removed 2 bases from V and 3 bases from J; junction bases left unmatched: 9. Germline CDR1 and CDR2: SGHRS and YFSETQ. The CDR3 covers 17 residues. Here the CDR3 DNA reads TGCGCCAGCAGCTTTGGGCTAGCGGGAGGGTTGGACTACGAGCAGTACTTC. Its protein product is CASSFGLAGGLDYEQYF.

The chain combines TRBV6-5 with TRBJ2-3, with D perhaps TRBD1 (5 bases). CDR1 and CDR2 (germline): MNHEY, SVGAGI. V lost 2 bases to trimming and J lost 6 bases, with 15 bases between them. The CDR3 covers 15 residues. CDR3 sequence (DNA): TGTGCCAGCAGTTACCGTCAGGGTTTGGGCGATACGCAGTATTTT. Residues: CASSYRQGLGDTQYF.

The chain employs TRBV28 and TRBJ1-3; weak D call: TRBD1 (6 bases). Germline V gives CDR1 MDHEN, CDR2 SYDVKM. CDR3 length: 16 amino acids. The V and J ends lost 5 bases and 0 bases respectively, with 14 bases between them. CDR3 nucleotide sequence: TGTGCCAGCAGTAGTTCAGGGGAGAGCTCTGGAAACACCATATATTTT. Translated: CASSSSGESSGNTIYF. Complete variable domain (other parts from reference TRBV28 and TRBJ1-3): DVKVTQSSRYLVKRTGEKVFLECVQDMDHENMFWYRQDPGLGLRLIYFSYDVKMKEKGDIPEGYSVSREKKERFSLILESASTNQTSMYLCASSSSGESSGNTIYFGEGSWLTVV.